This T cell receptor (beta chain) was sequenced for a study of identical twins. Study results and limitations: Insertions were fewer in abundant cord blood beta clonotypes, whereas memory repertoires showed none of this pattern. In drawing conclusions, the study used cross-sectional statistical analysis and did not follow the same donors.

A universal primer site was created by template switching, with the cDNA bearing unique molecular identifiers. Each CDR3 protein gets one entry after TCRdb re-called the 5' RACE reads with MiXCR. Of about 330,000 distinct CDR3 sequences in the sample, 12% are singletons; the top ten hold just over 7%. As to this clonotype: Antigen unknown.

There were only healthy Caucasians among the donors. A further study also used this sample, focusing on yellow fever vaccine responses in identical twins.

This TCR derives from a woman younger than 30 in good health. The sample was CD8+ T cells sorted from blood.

CDR3 DNA sequence: TGTGCCAGCAGTTTATCGGGGAGTCACTATGGCTACACCTTC. It encodes CASSLSGSHYGYTF. The genes are TRBV27 and TRBJ1-2; D is ambiguous. Trimming cost V 0 bases and J 3 bases, with 8 bases left between them. The CDR3 runs to 14 residues. Germline V CDR1 and CDR2: MNHEY, SMNVEV (reference sequence).